These T cell receptor beta chains were read from a single sample in a study of shared clonotypes between healthy human individuals. Some clones are missing from TCRdb's copy, which holds only in-frame ones; the method was immunoSEQ multiplex PCR. The sample holds about 2.3 million clones; roughly 90% are singletons and the top ten take more than 0.35%. Material: naive CD4+ T cells from PBMCs. Receptors were obtained from a man between 18 and 29 years old in good health. Some clones in this sample may be carry-over from other donors' samples. Both conserved end residues are part of each CDR3. D genes are given only for firm matches. Some rows mark clone size as missing; the rest say once, few, many or name a class of expanded clone.

clone size: .
J gene: TRBJ2-5
V gene: TRBV5-6
D gene: TRBD1
CDR3 DNA: TGTGCCAGCAGCTTATGGGACAGACAAGAGACCCAGTACTTC
CDR3 protein: CASSLWDRQETQYF

clone size: .
J gene: TRBJ1-2
V gene: TRBV9
D gene: TRBD1
CDR3 DNA: TGTGCCAGCAGCGTAGAAGGGACAGGTTATGGCTACACCTTC
CDR3 protein: CASSVEGTGYGYTF

clone size: .
J gene: TRBJ2-1
V gene: TRBV7-2
D gene: .
CDR3 DNA: TGTGCCAGCAGCTTACTCGGAGGGATAGTCAATGAGCAGTTCTTC
CDR3 protein: CASSLLGGIVNEQFF

clone size: .
J gene: TRBJ2-1
V gene: TRBV27
D gene: TRBD2
CDR3 DNA: TGTGCCAGCAGTAGGGGAGCGGGAGCCTACAATGAGCAGTTCTTC
CDR3 protein: CASSRGAGAYNEQFF

clone size: .
J gene: TRBJ2-1
V gene: TRBV10-2
D gene: TRBD2
CDR3 DNA: TGCGCCAGCAGTGAGTCCCAAGGACTAGCCAGGAATGAGCAGTTCTTC
CDR3 protein: CASSESQGLARNEQFF

clone size: .
J gene: TRBJ1-5
V gene: TRBV5-8
D gene: .
CDR3 DNA: TGTGCCAGCAGCTTGGGTTTGTGGTCGGGCAATCAGCCCCAGCATTTT
CDR3 protein: CASSLGLWSGNQPQHF

clone size: .
J gene: TRBJ2-5
V gene: TRBV28
D gene: TRBD1
CDR3 DNA: TGTGCCAGCAGTTTAATTGGGACAGGGCCTAAAGAGACCCAGTACTTC
CDR3 protein: CASSLIGTGPKETQYF

clone size: .
J gene: TRBJ1-1
V gene: TRBV7-9
D gene: TRBD1
CDR3 DNA: TGTGCCAGCAGCTTAGATTGGGACAGGGCGAGCACTGAAGCTTTCTTT
CDR3 protein: CASSLDWDRASTEAFF

clone size: .
J gene: TRBJ2-7
V gene: TRBV27
D gene: .
CDR3 DNA: TGTGCCAGCAGACCGGCGCCGACGGGAAACAGGGCCACATCCTACGAGCAGTACTTC
CDR3 protein: CASRPAPTGNRATSYEQYF

clone size: .
J gene: TRBJ2-2
V gene: TRBV5-1
D gene: .
CDR3 DNA: TGCGCCAGCAGCCCCCAGGGCGCGAACACCGGGGAGCTGTTTTTT
CDR3 protein: CASSPQGANTGELFF

clone size: .
J gene: TRBJ2-5
V gene: TRBV29-1
D gene: .
CDR3 DNA: TGCAGCGTTGGGAGGGCTACAGGACAAGAGACCCAGTACTTC
CDR3 protein: CSVGRATGQETQYF

clone size: once
J gene: TRBJ1-3
V gene: TRBV30
D gene: TRBD1
CDR3 DNA: TGTGCCTGGAGTGTATCGACAGGGCTTTACACCATATATTTT
CDR3 protein: CAWSVSTGLYTIYF

clone size: .
J gene: TRBJ2-1
V gene: TRBV7-8
D gene: .
CDR3 DNA: TGTGCCAGCAGCCCGTCCGGTGAGCAGTTCTTC
CDR3 protein: CASSPSGEQFF

clone size: once
J gene: TRBJ1-1
V gene: TRBV14
D gene: .
CDR3 DNA: TGTGCCAGCAGCCACGGGGCGGGCGGTGAAGCTTTCTTT
CDR3 protein: CASSHGAGGEAFF

clone size: once
J gene: TRBJ2-7
V gene: TRBV5-1
D gene: TRBD2
CDR3 DNA: TGCGCCAGCAGCTTGGGACTAGCCCCTTTGGAGCCCATCTACGAGCAGTACTTC
CDR3 protein: CASSLGLAPLEPIYEQYF

clone size: .
J gene: TRBJ2-7
V gene: TRBV2
D gene: .
CDR3 DNA: TGTGCCAGCAGTGTGGACAGATTCTACGAGCAGTACTTC
CDR3 protein: CASSVDRFYEQYF

clone size: .
J gene: TRBJ1-2
V gene: TRBV5-8
D gene: .
CDR3 DNA: TGTGCCAGCAGTTTTACCCCGGGACAAAACTATGGCTACACCTTC
CDR3 protein: CASSFTPGQNYGYTF

clone size: .
J gene: TRBJ2-7
V gene: TRBV2
D gene: .
CDR3 DNA: TGTGCCAGCAGGCTCAGGGGGGCAGGTAGCGAGCAGTACTTC
CDR3 protein: CASRLRGAGSEQYF

clone size: .
J gene: TRBJ1-2
V gene: TRBV2
D gene: .
CDR3 DNA: TGTGCCAGCAGTGAAGTGCACCCCAATCCCTATGGCTACACCTTC
CDR3 protein: CASSEVHPNPYGYTF